These 4 T cell receptor beta chains originate from one sample sequenced in a study of vaccination effects on CD4 cells after COVID-19. Using viral peptide pools, the ViraFEST assay grew out antigen-specific CD4+ T cells prior to sequencing. The culture ran for 10 days before CD4+ T cells were isolated. No cognate antigen is known for these TCRs. The repertoire was sequenced with immunoSEQ multiplex PCR; TCRdb's copy has only in-frame clones and lacks some. The table has about 79,000 clones, approximately 81% seen once. The sample was CD4+ T cells from PBMCs cultured with HCoV-229E spike peptides, taken before COVID-19 vaccination. These receptors were collected from a human donor who received a COVID-19 vaccine.

CDR3 bases: TGTGCCAGCAGTGAACAGGGCAACTCCTACAATGAGCAGTTCTTC. This sequence encodes CASSEQGNSYNEQFF. This chain uses TRBV6-4 with TRBJ2-1; maybe TRBD1 (6 bases). This CDR3 contains 15 residues. CDR1 is MRHNA and CDR2 is SNTAGT in the germline V gene. Trimming cost V 3 bases and J 0 bases, with 9 bases left between them.

The chain links TRBV11-2 to TRBJ2-4; 8 bases are a match to TRBD1. The trim removed 5 bases at V and 7 bases at J, leaving 1 base unmatched. This CDR3 is 12 amino acids long. Germline V gives CDR1 SGHAT, CDR2 FQNNGV. DNA for the CDR3: TGTGCCAGCAGCCGGGACAGGAACATTCAGTACTTC. This codes for CASSRDRNIQYF.

The chain uses TRBV18 and TRBJ1-5, with 7 bases lining up with TRBD1. The CDR3 consists of 17 residues. Germline CDR1 and CDR2: KGHSH and LQKENI. V was clipped by 5 bases and J by 3 bases; unmatched bases: 13. CDR3 nucleotides: TGTGCCAGCTCAGACTCTACGACAGGGTCAGACAATCAGCCCCAGCATTTT. Its protein is CASSDSTTGSDNQPQHF. Together with reference TRBV18 and TRBJ1-5, the CDR3 gives the full variable domain: NAGVMQNPRHLVRRRGQEARLRCSPMKGHSHVYWYRQLPEEGLKFMVYLQKENIIDESGMPKERFSAEFPKEGPSILRIQQVVRGDSAAYFCASSDSTTGSDNQPQHFGDGTRLSIL.

The genes are TRBV18 and TRBJ2-5; 11 nucleotides agree with TRBD1. CDR1 is KGHSH, CDR2 LQKENI, per germline. The CDR3 spans 16 residues. The V and J ends lost 1 base and 0 bases, in that order; junction bases with no gene match: 1. CDR3 nucleotide sequence: TGTGCCAGCTCACCACGGGGACAGGGGGACCAAGAGACCCAGTACTTC. It yields the protein CASSPRGQGDQETQYF. Full variable domain (rest looked up from reference TRBV18 and TRBJ2-5): NAGVMQNPRHLVRRRGQEARLRCSPMKGHSHVYWYRQLPEEGLKFMVYLQKENIIDESGMPKERFSAEFPKEGPSILRIQQVVRGDSAAYFCASSPRGQGDQETQYFGPGTRLLVL.